The 32 T cell receptor beta chains below all came from one sample that was sequenced in a study of shared clonotypes between healthy human individuals. Cells designated naive CD8 were CD45RO-negative and were positively selected for CCR7, with terminally differentiated effector memory CD45RA+ cells excluded. Data came from immunoSEQ multiplex PCR; TCRdb stores just in-frame clones and leaves some out. Among approximately 1.9 million clones listed, over 85% were seen once. Sample: naive CD8+ T cells from PBMCs. Receptors were obtained from a man between 18 and 35 years old in good health. Some clones in this sample may be carry-over from other donors' samples.

The count of this clone is one. This chain links TRBV19 with TRBJ2-1; TRBD2 aligns across 11 bases. The V gene end was trimmed by 5 bases and the J gene end by 1 base; junction bases not matched to a gene: 16. CDR3 length equals 20 residues. Germline CDR1 reads LNHDA; CDR2 reads SQIVND (reference sequence). This CDR3 is CASSGPGLADALWSYNEQFF. DNA of the CDR3: TGTGCCAGTAGTGGACCGGGACTAGCGGACGCTCTGTGGTCCTACAATGAGCAGTTCTTC. Looking up the rest from reference TRBV19 and TRBJ2-1 gives the full variable domain: DGGITQSPKYLFRKEGQNVTLSCEQNLNHDAMYWYRQDPGQGLRLIYYSQIVNDFQKGDIAEGYSVSREKKESFPLTVTSAQKNPTAFYLCASSGPGLADALWSYNEQFFGPGTRLTVL.

This chain connects TRBV4-3 to TRBJ2-5; D is unclear. CDR3 size: 15 residues. V lost 0 bases and J lost 4, with 12 bases in between. CDR1 and CDR2 from the germline V gene are LGHNA and YSLEER. The CDR3 bases are TGCGCCAGCAGCCAAGAAGATAACCCCGGAGAGACCCAGTACTTC. Translated, it gives CASSQEDNPGETQYF.

The chain links TRBV28 to TRBJ2-7, with a weak D call TRBD2 (5 bases). V dropped 6 bases and J dropped 4 bases, with 13 bases sitting between them. CDR1 is MDHEN, CDR2 SYDVKM, per germline. The CDR3 sequence is 13 residues long. CDR3: CASRPGYHYEQYF. CDR3 nucleotides: TGTGCCAGCAGGCCGGGATATCATTACGAGCAGTACTTC.

As regards this clone: The sample has other DNA sequences that encode this CDR3 too. This chain connects TRBV6-1 to TRBJ2-7; D is ambiguous. Germline CDR1 and CDR2: MNHNS and SASEGT. The CDR3 sequence is 13 residues long. V lost 4 bases to trimming and J lost 0 bases, with 7 bases between them. The CDR3 region is CASSGPYSYEQYF. The CDR3 nucleotides are TGTGCCAGCAGTGGCCCCTACTCCTACGAGCAGTACTTC.

This chain links TRBV6-5 with TRBJ2-1, with TRBD1 as a possible D gene (6 bases). The CDR3 spans 15 residues. The V gene's germline CDR1 is MNHEY and CDR2 SVGAGI. Trimming stripped 6 bases from V and 4 bases from J, with 16 bases between. CDR3 nucleotides: TGTGCCAGCAGGCCGGGGACACATTCTTACAATGAGCAGTTCTTC. Translated, it gives CASRPGTHSYNEQFF.

The V call is TRBV4-1, the J call TRBJ2-5, with a possible D match to TRBD2 (5 bases). From germline, CDR1 is MGHRA and CDR2 YSYEKL. Trimming stripped 2 bases from V and 2 bases from J, with 9 bases between. This CDR3 region has 14 residues. The CDR3 DNA is TGCGCCAGCAGCCAAAATACTAGACAAGAGACCCAGTACTTC. As protein: CASSQNTRQETQYF.

The genes are TRBV7-9 and TRBJ1-1, with a tentative D call TRBD1 (5 bases). The CDR3 has 16 amino acids. Germline V gives CDR1 SEHNR, CDR2 FQNEAQ (reference sequence). With 3 bases removed from V and 2 bases from J, the gap between germline ends came to 16 bases. In nucleotides, the CDR3 is TGTGCCAGCAGCTTCATAGAGGACGACAGAAACACTGAAGCTTTCTTT. It yields the protein CASSFIEDDRNTEAFF.

The J gene is TRBJ2-7, the V gene TRBV9; TRBD1 matches 9 bases. V was clipped by 1 base and J by 4 bases; unmatched bases: 9. CDR3 size: 16 residues. Germline V gene sequence: CDR1 SGDLS, CDR2 YYNGEE. CDR3 residues: CASSVNGGQGLYEQYF. The CDR3 coding sequence is TGTGCCAGCAGCGTAAACGGGGGACAGGGATTGTACGAGCAGTACTTC.

A few counts support this clone. The chain employs TRBV9 and TRBJ1-4; 7 bases map to TRBD1. The CDR3 has 14 amino acids. Germline lookup yields CDR1 SGDLS and CDR2 YYNGEE. V trimming: 4 bases; J trimming: 8 bases; junction bases outside the gene matches: 8. The DNA for the CDR3 is TGTGCCAGCAGCTACGACAGGGTGGGGGAAAAACTGTTTTTT. This translates into CASSYDRVGEKLFF.

The chain uses TRBV9 and TRBJ1-2, with 8 bases lining up with TRBD1. This CDR3 has 15 residues. Trimming removed 2 bases from V and 2 bases from J; junction bases left unmatched: 5. Germline V gene sequence: CDR1 SGDLS, CDR2 YYNGEE. The CDR3 sequence: CASSVHRGFNYGYTF. CDR3 in DNA: TGTGCCAGCAGCGTCCACAGGGGGTTCAACTATGGCTACACCTTC.

This clone was found a few times. The genes are TRBV4-3 and TRBJ2-4; 8 nucleotides agree with TRBD2. V lost 3 bases to trimming and J lost 7 bases; unmatched junction nucleotides: 11. CDR1 and CDR2 (germline): LGHNA, YSLEER. The CDR3 contains 16 residues. As DNA, the CDR3 is TGCGCCAGCAGCCACCTCCTGCGGGAGGAGGGGAACATTCAGTACTTC. This gives the protein CASSHLLREEGNIQYF.

The chain couples TRBV2 to TRBJ1-2; D unclear. This CDR3 has 11 amino acids. The V gene lost 6 bases and the J gene lost 3 bases, with 5 bases spanning the gap. The germline V gene encodes CDR1 SNHLY and CDR2 FYNNEI. DNA for the CDR3: TGTGCCAGCAGAGAGGACTATGGCTACACCTTC. It translates to CASREDYGYTF.

This clone has just a few counts. The chain recombines TRBV6-5 with TRBJ2-7, with a tentative D call TRBD2 (6 bases). Germline V lookup: CDR1 MNHEY, CDR2 SVGAGI. The CDR3 runs 14 residues. V lost 4 bases, J lost 1 base, and 11 bases lay in between. The CDR3 DNA reads as TGTGCCAGCAGTTGGAGGGTGGGGTCCTACGAGCAGTACTTC. Translation gives CASSWRVGSYEQYF.

The chain links TRBV10-3 to TRBJ1-2; TRBD1 agrees at 9 bases. Looked up from germline, CDR1 is ENHRY and CDR2 is SYGVKD. The ends lost 10 bases at V and 2 bases at J; junction bases unmatched: 5. This CDR3 spans 13 amino acids. The CDR3 spells CASWGQGNYGYTF. The CDR3, as DNA: TGTGCCAGCTGGGGACAGGGCAACTATGGCTACACCTTC.

The rearrangement links TRBV19 to TRBJ1-2; no definite D call. Germline V gene data show CDR1 as LNHDA and CDR2 as SQIVND (reference sequence). CDR3 length: 16 residues. Trimming shortened V by 4 bases and J by 2 bases, and 17 bases separated the two germline ends. As DNA, the CDR3 is TGTGCCAGTAGTACTTTCGCTGAAGGACCAAACTATGGCTACACCTTC. The encoded protein is CASSTFAEGPNYGYTF.

V usage is TRBV28 and J usage is TRBJ2-1, with D unresolved. V lost 7 bases to trimming and J lost 4 bases, with 11 bases between them. From germline, CDR1 is MDHEN and CDR2 SYDVKM. The CDR3 covers 13 residues. CDR3 nucleotide sequence: TGTGCCAGCAACCCTGCAGGTTACAATGAGCAGTTCTTC. As protein: CASNPAGYNEQFF.

The chain links TRBV7-2 to TRBJ2-2, with D perhaps TRBD1 (5 bases). Germline CDR1 is SGHTA and CDR2 is FQGNSA. V was clipped by 1 base and J by 6 bases, with 18 bases between them. The CDR3 length is 17 residues. The CDR3 DNA follows: TGTGCCAGCAGCTTAGGGGGCTCTGGGGCTAGGGCCGGGGAGCTGTTTTTT. Amino acids: CASSLGGSGARAGELFF.

The chain employs TRBV7-9 and TRBJ1-2, with D possibly matching TRBD1 (6 bases). Trimming stripped 5 bases from V and 4 bases from J, with 20 bases between. The CDR3 is 16 amino acids. Germline CDR1 is SEHNR and CDR2 is FQNEAQ (reference sequence). CDR3 sequence (DNA): TGTGCCAGCAGCCCTGGGGAGGGGGATATGCTCTATGGCTACACCTTC. This encodes CASSPGEGDMLYGYTF.

The chain employs TRBV27 and TRBJ2-7; D perhaps matches TRBD1 (6 bases). Trimming removed 3 bases from V and 7 bases from J, with 19 bases in between. Germline lookup yields CDR1 MNHEY and CDR2 SMNVEV (reference sequence). CDR3 length equals 15 residues. CDR3 protein: CASSFGQPSLMEQYF. The CDR3 DNA is TGTGCCAGCAGTTTCGGACAGCCCTCCTTGATGGAGCAGTACTTC.

The chain's CDR3 is CATGIPSGELFF. CDR3 DNA sequence: TGTGCCACTGGTATACCGTCCGGGGAGCTGTTTTTT. V and J are TRBV15 and TRBJ2-2, with D uncertain. The germline CDR1 and CDR2 sequences are LNHNV and YYDKDF (reference sequence). The CDR3 contains 12 residues. Trimming left V 9 bases short and J 6 bases short, with 11 bases between.

Written as DNA, the CDR3 is TGTGCCAGCGTTGGTGGTGGGAACACCGGGGAGCTGTTTTTT. It encodes CASVGGGNTGELFF. The J gene is TRBJ2-2, the V gene TRBV7-9; D gene uncertain. This CDR3 region has 14 residues. Per the germline V gene, CDR1 is SEHNR and CDR2 is FQNEAQ (reference sequence). V was clipped by 8 bases and J by 1 base, with 11 bases between them.

The gene calls are TRBV2 and TRBJ2-6; a possible D gene is TRBD1 (5 bases). Trimming stripped 9 bases from V and 0 bases from J, with 24 bases between. The CDR3 runs 19 residues. Germline V gene lookup returns CDR1 SNHLY and CDR2 FYNNEI. CDR3 protein: CARGVWGTSLSSGANVLTF. CDR3 coding DNA: TGTGCCAGAGGGGTATGGGGTACATCGCTATCCTCTGGGGCCAACGTCCTGACTTTC.

Of note for this clone: Other nucleotide sequences from this sample produce the same CDR3. The J gene is TRBJ2-7, the V gene TRBV28, with D maybe TRBD2 (6 bases). Trimming took 3 bases from V and 2 from J, leaving 8 bases between them. Germline V gives CDR1 MDHEN, CDR2 SYDVKM. This CDR3 comprises 13 residues. The CDR3 nucleotides are TGTGCCAGCAGTTTCCGCGGGACCTACGAGCAGTACTTC. Its protein is CASSFRGTYEQYF. Drawing the rest from reference TRBV28 and TRBJ2-7, the complete variable domain is DVKVTQSSRYLVKRTGEKVFLECVQDMDHENMFWYRQDPGLGLRLIYFSYDVKMKEKGDIPEGYSVSREKKERFSLILESASTNQTSMYLCASSFRGTYEQYFGPGTRLTVT.

In this sample, this clone turned up once. The chain has TRBV11-3 and TRBJ2-1, with D unclear. V was clipped by 1 base and J by 1 base, with 11 bases between them. Germline V gives CDR1 SGHNT, CDR2 YENEEA. The CDR3 runs 16 residues. The CDR3 nucleotides are TGTGCCAGCAGCTTAGTGTCGGAGTCATCCTACAATGAGCAGTTCTTC. Amino acids: CASSLVSESSYNEQFF.

The chain links TRBV4-3 to TRBJ1-4, with D unresolved. Germline CDR1 LGHNA, CDR2 YSLEER. The CDR3 has 16 amino acids. V was clipped by 4 bases and J by 8 bases, with 20 bases between them. The CDR3 DNA sequence: TGCGCCAGCAGCCGACTATCGGGCTCCCTGGGGGAAAAACTGTTTTTT. Its protein product is CASSRLSGSLGEKLFF.

The chain joins TRBV28 to TRBJ2-5, with 11 bases that match TRBD2. This CDR3 spans 14 amino acids. V trimming: 7 bases; J trimming: 1 base; junction bases outside the gene matches: 2. The V gene's germline CDR1 is MDHEN and CDR2 SYDVKM. Written as DNA, the CDR3 is TGTGCCAGCACGGGACTAGCGGCCCAAGAGACCCAGTACTTC. Its translation: CASTGLAAQETQYF.

V gene TRBV27 combines with J gene TRBJ2-7, with TRBD1 matching 7 bases. This CDR3 comprises 16 residues. In germline, CDR1 is MNHEY, CDR2 SMNVEV (reference sequence). The junction had 10 bases not matched to a gene; V was cut back by 2 bases and J by 3 bases. CDR3: CASSLLGTVRVYEQYF. In DNA, the CDR3 is TGTGCCAGCAGTTTACTGGGGACAGTCCGTGTCTACGAGCAGTACTTC.

Concerning this clone itself: At the DNA level, this CDR3 is encoded by other sequences in the same sample as well. The V call is TRBV7-9, the J call TRBJ1-5; 8 bases align to TRBD1. The CDR3 loop spans 14 amino acids. V was clipped by 3 bases and J by 2 bases; unmatched bases: 0. Germline CDR1 SEHNR, CDR2 FQNEAQ (reference sequence). CDR3 sequence reads: CASSLTGGNQPQHF. The CDR3 coding sequence is TGTGCCAGCAGCTTGACAGGGGGCAATCAGCCCCAGCATTTT.

The V and J genes are TRBV19 and TRBJ2-1; D is uncertain. The CDR3 sequence is 15 residues long. Germline CDR1 is LNHDA and CDR2 is SQIVND (reference sequence). V was trimmed by 3 bases and J by 1 base, leaving 10 bases between them. The CDR3 spells CASSISAFSYNEQFF. CDR3 DNA sequence: TGTGCCAGTAGTATCTCGGCGTTTTCCTACAATGAGCAGTTCTTC.

The chain is built from TRBV6-1 and TRBJ2-7; 7 nucleotides match TRBD1. From germline, CDR1 is MNHNS and CDR2 SASEGT. The J segment lost 5 bases and the V segment lost 3 bases, leaving 4 bases of the junction unmatched. The CDR3 is 13 residues long. The CDR3 reads CASSEGQSDEQYF. The CDR3 DNA is TGTGCCAGCAGTGAGGGACAGTCGGACGAGCAGTACTTC.

As to this clone: The sample holds other DNA sequences that translate to the same CDR3. The chain carries TRBV30 and TRBJ2-7; no reliable D call. The V gene's germline CDR1 is GTSNPN and CDR2 SVGIG (reference sequence). The CDR3 spans 11 residues. Trimming left V 1 base short and J 3 bases short, with 4 bases between. For the CDR3, the DNA is TGTGCCTGGAGTGATGGCTACGAGCAGTACTTC. Protein sequence: CAWSDGYEQYF.

Notes on this clone: The sample has other DNA sequences that encode this CDR3 too. V is TRBV28 and J is TRBJ2-5; TRBD1 matches 7 bases. CDR1 MDHEN and CDR2 SYDVKM come from the germline V gene. V dropped 5 bases and J dropped 2; count of bases not matched to a gene: 5. The length of the CDR3 is 14 residues. CDR3 sequence: CASSPWTGQETQYF. In DNA, the CDR3 is TGTGCCAGCAGTCCCTGGACAGGACAAGAGACCCAGTACTTC. Full variable domain (outside the CDR3, taken from reference TRBV28 and TRBJ2-5): DVKVTQSSRYLVKRTGEKVFLECVQDMDHENMFWYRQDPGLGLRLIYFSYDVKMKEKGDIPEGYSVSREKKERFSLILESASTNQTSMYLCASSPWTGQETQYFGPGTRLLVL.